This T cell receptor beta chain is from a study of T cell responses to AZD1222 COVID-19 vaccine. Findings and caveats of the study: Sampled repertoires all dated from after the peak T cell response.

Clones were read by immunoSEQ multiplex PCR, and TCRdb kept only the in-frame ones, dropping some. This table holds about 140,000 clones, more than 85% found once. CDR3 length equals 15 residues. Germline V lookup: CDR1 MNHNS, CDR2 SASEGT. Trimming removed 1 base from V and 4 bases from J; junction bases left unmatched: 5. This clone has only one observation. As yet, its antigen is unknown. The chain is built from TRBV6-1 and TRBJ1-2, with 8 bases that match TRBD1. This TCR was recovered from an adult in good health. The sequences come from peripheral blood, collected on day 0 of AZD1222 vaccination. CDR3 nucleotides: TGTGCCAGCAGTGAAGGGCAGGGGGCGGCCTATGGCTACACCTTC. This codes for CASSEGQGAAYGYTF.